This T cell receptor (beta chain) was retrieved from a study of blood T cells in healthy people across ages. General study results and limits: It was held that diversity estimates obtained from one million T cells represented underestimates.

About this clonotype: No antigen is known for it.

For the second PCR, which ran for about 7 to 11 cycles, a sample-barcoded 5' primer and a J-beta primer mix were used. Each sample yielded at least 3 million CDR3-containing paired-end reads. TCRdb itself ran the 5' RACE reads through MiXCR, one entry per CDR3 protein. This table has roughly 720,000 distinct CDR3 sequences, less than 70% appearing once. This TCR was sampled from a man older than 75 in good health. Sequenced input: blood.

CDR3 amino acids: CASSYWGQGRETQYF. CDR3 DNA sequence: TGCGCCAGCAGCTACTGGGGACAGGGAAGAGAGACCCAGTACTTC. The chain links TRBV5-1 to TRBJ2-7, with 9 bases that match TRBD1. TRBJ2-5 explains the end of the DNA better; the J call may be wrong. This CDR3 has 15 amino acids. Germline V gives CDR1 SGHRS, CDR2 YFSETQ.